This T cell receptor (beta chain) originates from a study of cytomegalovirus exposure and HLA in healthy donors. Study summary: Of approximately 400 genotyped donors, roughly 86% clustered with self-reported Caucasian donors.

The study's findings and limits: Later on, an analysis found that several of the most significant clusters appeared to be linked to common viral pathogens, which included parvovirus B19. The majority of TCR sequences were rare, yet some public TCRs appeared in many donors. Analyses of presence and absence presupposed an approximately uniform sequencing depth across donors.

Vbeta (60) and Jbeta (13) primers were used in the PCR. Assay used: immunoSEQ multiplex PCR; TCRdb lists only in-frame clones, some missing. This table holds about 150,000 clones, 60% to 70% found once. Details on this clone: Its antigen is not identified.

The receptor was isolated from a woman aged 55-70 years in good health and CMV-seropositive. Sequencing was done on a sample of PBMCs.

The CDR3 nucleotides are TGCGCCAGCAGCCAAGTTTCGGGCCGACAGTACAATGAGCAGTTCTTC. Its translation is CASSQVSGRQYNEQFF. The rearrangement joins TRBV4-1 to TRBJ2-1; TRBD1 might be the D (5 bases). The CDR3 spans 16 residues. V was clipped by 1 base and J by 4 bases, with 14 bases between them. Germline V gene data show CDR1 as MGHRA and CDR2 as YSYEKL.